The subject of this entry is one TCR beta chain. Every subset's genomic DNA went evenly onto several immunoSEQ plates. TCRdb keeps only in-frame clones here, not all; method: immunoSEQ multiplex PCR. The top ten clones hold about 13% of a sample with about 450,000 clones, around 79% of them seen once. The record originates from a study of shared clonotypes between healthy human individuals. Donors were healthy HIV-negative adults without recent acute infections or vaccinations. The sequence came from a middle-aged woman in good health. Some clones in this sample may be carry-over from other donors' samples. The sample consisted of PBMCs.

The CDR3 loop is CASARDSNEKLFF. In DNA, the CDR3 is TGTGCCAGCGCCCGGGACTCGAATGAAAAACTGTTTTTT. The chain links TRBV18 to TRBJ1-4; perhaps TRBD1 as D (5 bases). Germline CDR1 is KGHSH and CDR2 is LQKENI. Between the trimmed V and J ends, which lost 8 bases and 5 bases, there was a span of 12 bases. CDR3 length equals 13 residues. The whole variable domain, remainder taken from reference TRBV18 and TRBJ1-4, is NAGVMQNPRHLVRRRGQEARLRCSPMKGHSHVYWYRQLPEEGLKFMVYLQKENIIDESGMPKERFSAEFPKEGPSILRIQQVVRGDSAAYFCASARDSNEKLFFGSGTQLSVL.